This T cell receptor beta chain stems from a study of OX40 agonist ivuxolimab in advanced cancers. Study results and caveats: Part of the nonresponder group also had normalized T-cell clonal expansion that was low. Relative to CD4+, CD8+ T cells held more expanded clones on average. Blood T cells, both CD4+ and CD8+, expanded clonally by week 6 at 0.1 to 3.0 mg/kg.

This clone was picked up a small number of times. Its specificity is not known. Patients had blood sampled at baseline and again on cycle 4 day 1 and cycle 7 day 1. The germline V gene has CDR1 LNHDA and CDR2 SQIVND (reference sequence). Deletions cut 5 bases from V and 7 bases from J, with 11 bases between. The CDR3 runs to 12 residues. Sequenced by immunoSEQ multiplex PCR; TCRdb stores in-frame clones only, minus some. The sample holds over 45,000 clones; approximately 86% are singletons and the top ten take roughly 3.2%. The chain uses TRBV19 and TRBJ2-5; D ambiguous. This TCR came from an adult with an advanced solid tumor such as melanoma, head and neck, liver or kidney cancer. Sequenced material: CD4+ or CD8+ T cells sorted from blood, taken in a trial of the OX40 agonist ivuxolimab. As DNA, the CDR3 is TGTGCCAGTAGTTCCCAGGACCCGACCCAGTACTTC. It specifies CASSSQDPTQYF.